These T cell receptor beta chains were read from a single sample in a study of cytomegalovirus exposure and HLA in healthy donors. The data were produced by immunoSEQ multiplex PCR, yet TCRdb's version contains in-frame clones alone and is incomplete. Counted here are over 100,000 clones, more than 65% occurring once; the ten biggest clones make up 3%. Sequencing input: PBMCs. All receptors derive from a woman aged 18-30 years in good health and CMV-seropositive. Each CDR3 is given with its conserved first and last residue. The D gene is left open where the match is weak. Size values are once, few and many counts, or a class for expanded clones, and some rows have none.

J gene: TRBJ1-3; D gene: NA; V gene: TRBV2; clone size: NA; CDR3 DNA: TGTGCCGGATCCCGGGACTCTGGAAACACCATATATTTT; CDR3 protein: CAGSRDSGNTIYF
J gene: TRBJ2-7; D gene: TRBD1; V gene: TRBV6-6; clone size: medium-sized; CDR3 DNA: TGTGCCAGCAGGGATAGGACAGGGGGGTCCTACGAGCAGTACTTC; CDR3 protein: CASRDRTGGSYEQYF
J gene: TRBJ2-1; D gene: NA; V gene: TRBV28; clone size: NA; CDR3 DNA: TGTGCCAGCAGTTCCCCAGGGGAGAGAGGCAATGAGCAGTTCTTC; CDR3 protein: CASSSPGERGNEQFF
J gene: TRBJ2-3; D gene: NA; V gene: TRBV7-8; clone size: few; CDR3 DNA: TGTGCCAGCAGTCGGGACTTCGCAGAGTATTTT; CDR3 protein: CASSRDFAEYF
J gene: TRBJ2-5; D gene: TRBD2; V gene: TRBV5-1; clone size: once; CDR3 DNA: TGCGCCAGCAGCCCCCCAGTCGGCGGGGGGGAAGGGACCCAGTACTTC; CDR3 protein: CASSPPVGGGEGTQYF
J gene: TRBJ1-6; D gene: NA; V gene: TRBV6-5; clone size: NA; CDR3 DNA: TGTGCCAGCAGATCGACAGAATGGTCACCCCTCCACTTT; CDR3 protein: CASRSTEWSPLHF
J gene: TRBJ2-1; D gene: NA; V gene: TRBV6-4; clone size: few; CDR3 DNA: TGTGCCAGCAGTGCGACAGGCCCGAACAATGAGCAGTTCTTC; CDR3 protein: CASSATGPNNEQFF
J gene: TRBJ1-1; D gene: NA; V gene: TRBV5-1; clone size: NA; CDR3 DNA: TGCGCCAGCAGCTTGGGACAGGTTAACACTGAAGCTTTCTTT; CDR3 protein: CASSLGQVNTEAFF
J gene: TRBJ2-2; D gene: NA; V gene: TRBV9; clone size: NA; CDR3 DNA: TGTGCCAGCAGCGGCGGGACTCCCACCGGGGAGCTGTTTTTT; CDR3 protein: CASSGGTPTGELFF
J gene: TRBJ2-3; D gene: TRBD2; V gene: TRBV7-6; clone size: few; CDR3 DNA: TGTGCCAGCAGCTTAGGACTAGCGACAGATACGCAGTATTTT; CDR3 protein: CASSLGLATDTQYF
J gene: TRBJ2-3; D gene: NA; V gene: TRBV11-2; clone size: NA; CDR3 DNA: TGTGCCAGCAGCCAAACAAGATACACAGATACGCAGTATTTT; CDR3 protein: CASSQTRYTDTQYF
J gene: TRBJ2-3; D gene: NA; V gene: TRBV6-1; clone size: few; CDR3 DNA: TGTGCCAGCAGTTTGTCTCCTAGCGAGGCAGATACGCAGTATTTT; CDR3 protein: CASSLSPSEADTQYF
J gene: TRBJ2-3; D gene: NA; V gene: TRBV27; clone size: NA; CDR3 DNA: TGTGCCTTAAAGGGGATAGATACGCAGTATTTT; CDR3 protein: CALKGIDTQYF
J gene: TRBJ2-3; D gene: TRBD1; V gene: TRBV25-1; clone size: few; CDR3 DNA: TGTGCCAGCAGTAAATCCAACAGGGGCGAGGCCACAGATACGCAGTATTTT; CDR3 protein: CASSKSNRGEATDTQYF
J gene: TRBJ2-5; D gene: TRBD2; V gene: TRBV25-1; clone size: NA; CDR3 DNA: TGTGCCAGCAGTCAAGAAGCGGGGGCGATAGAAGAGACCCAGTACTTC; CDR3 protein: CASSQEAGAIEETQYF
J gene: TRBJ2-6; D gene: TRBD1; V gene: TRBV7-6; clone size: NA; CDR3 DNA: TGTGCCAGCAGGCCGGGACAGGGGGCGCCCGGGGCCAACGTCCTGACTTTC; CDR3 protein: CASRPGQGAPGANVLTF
J gene: TRBJ1-2; D gene: NA; V gene: TRBV29-1; clone size: once; CDR3 DNA: TGCAGCGGGAGGACAGCCTATGGCTACACCTTC; CDR3 protein: CSGRTAYGYTF
J gene: TRBJ2-7; D gene: TRBD1; V gene: TRBV29-1; clone size: NA; CDR3 DNA: TGCAGCGTTGAATGGGAGACAGGGGGTAACTACGAGCAGTACTTC; CDR3 protein: CSVEWETGGNYEQYF
J gene: TRBJ1-1; D gene: TRBD1; V gene: TRBV28; clone size: NA; CDR3 DNA: TGTGCCAGCAGGCCACGAGTAGACAGGGTGGCTTTCTTT; CDR3 protein: CASRPRVDRVAFF
J gene: TRBJ2-5; D gene: TRBD2; V gene: TRBV5-1; clone size: once; CDR3 DNA: TGCGCCAGCAGAGGGAGCGGGGGTCCCGAAGAGACCCAGTACTTC; CDR3 protein: CASRGSGGPEETQYF
J gene: TRBJ1-5; D gene: TRBD1; V gene: TRBV2; clone size: once; CDR3 DNA: TGTGCCGTTCACCGGGACAGGGGTGATAGCAATCAGCCCCAGCATTTT; CDR3 protein: CAVHRDRGDSNQPQHF
J gene: TRBJ2-3; D gene: TRBD1; V gene: TRBV5-1; clone size: NA; CDR3 DNA: TGCGCCAGCAGCCGCGGGACAGGGGGCGCGGCAGATACGCAGTATTTT; CDR3 protein: CASSRGTGGAADTQYF
J gene: TRBJ2-7; D gene: NA; V gene: TRBV28; clone size: NA; CDR3 DNA: TGTGCCAGTTTAACACAGGGTTACGAGCAGTACTTC; CDR3 protein: CASLTQGYEQYF
J gene: TRBJ2-1; D gene: TRBD1; V gene: TRBV2; clone size: NA; CDR3 DNA: TGTGCCAGCAGTGGGGACAGGGGATTGTCCTACAATGAGCAGTTCTTC; CDR3 protein: CASSGDRGLSYNEQFF
J gene: TRBJ2-7; D gene: NA; V gene: TRBV6-1; clone size: NA; CDR3 DNA: TGTGCCAGCAGTGGTCAAGGGGAATGGGGCGAGCAGTACTTC; CDR3 protein: CASSGQGEWGEQYF
J gene: TRBJ1-1; D gene: NA; V gene: TRBV27; clone size: NA; CDR3 DNA: TGTGCCAGCAGTTTAGGTCCTAAGGCTTTCTTT; CDR3 protein: CASSLGPKAFF
J gene: TRBJ2-3; D gene: TRBD2; V gene: TRBV7-8; clone size: NA; CDR3 DNA: TGTGCCAGCAGCTATACCCCTAAGGGAGAGACTATAGCGGGGGGGCCCACAGATACGCAGTATTTT; CDR3 protein: CASSYTPKGETIAGGPTDTQYF
J gene: TRBJ2-1; D gene: NA; V gene: TRBV4-2; clone size: NA; CDR3 DNA: TGTGCCAGCAGCCAAGAGAACTACCGGCAGAATGAGCAGTTCTTC; CDR3 protein: CASSQENYRQNEQFF
J gene: TRBJ1-1; D gene: TRBD1; V gene: TRBV28; clone size: NA; CDR3 DNA: TGTGCCAGCAGTGCCTTTGACAGGGCCACTGAAGCTTTCTTT; CDR3 protein: CASSAFDRATEAFF
J gene: TRBJ1-1; D gene: NA; V gene: TRBV6-5; clone size: NA; CDR3 DNA: TGTGCCAGCAGCTATGACACGGCCACTGAAGCTTTCTTT; CDR3 protein: CASSYDTATEAFF
J gene: TRBJ2-2; D gene: NA; V gene: TRBV9; clone size: NA; CDR3 DNA: TGTGCCAGCAGCATTCGGGGGGCGAGCACCGGGGAGCTGTTTTTT; CDR3 protein: CASSIRGASTGELFF
J gene: TRBJ1-2; D gene: NA; V gene: TRBV7-9; clone size: once; CDR3 DNA: TGTGCCAGCAGCTTAGCAGGGGGAGGGTATGGCTACACCTTC; CDR3 protein: CASSLAGGGYGYTF